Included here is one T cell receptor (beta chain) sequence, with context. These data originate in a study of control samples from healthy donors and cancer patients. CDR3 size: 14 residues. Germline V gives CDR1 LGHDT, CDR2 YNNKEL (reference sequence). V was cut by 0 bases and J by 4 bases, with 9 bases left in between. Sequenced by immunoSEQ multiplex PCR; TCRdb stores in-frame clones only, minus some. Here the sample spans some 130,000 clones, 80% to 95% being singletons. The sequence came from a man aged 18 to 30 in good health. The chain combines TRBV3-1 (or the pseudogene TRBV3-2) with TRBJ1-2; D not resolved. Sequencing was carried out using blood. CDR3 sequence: CASSQDMTAYGYTF. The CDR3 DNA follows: TGTGCCAGCAGCCAAGATATGACGGCCTATGGCTACACCTTC.